This T cell receptor beta chain was found in a study of T cells in Graves' hyperthyroidism and ophthalmopathy. Study-wide findings and caveats: The blood repertoire included most of the expanded thyroid clonotypes above 0.001.

Amplification yielded TCR beta CDR3 regions, with RNA transcripts as the source. The HTBI primer set was used in a first-round RT-PCR of the TCR CDR3. TCRdb reprocessed the multiplex PCR reads via MiXCR and lists one record per CDR3 protein. The sample comprises a few hundred thousand distinct CDR3 sequences, more than 15% of which are singletons, and approximately 7% rests with the top ten. Trimming left V 6 bases short and J 1 base short, with 11 bases between. Germline V lookup: CDR1 SGHRS, CDR2 YFSETQ. The CDR3 is 14 residues long. This clonotype has a count of ten or more. Its target is not known.

The genes are TRBV5-1 and TRBJ2-1, with D hard to call. The sample comprised blood. The sequence was collected from a woman aged 30 to 39 with Graves' hyperthyroidism. CDR3 loop: CASTESTSYNEQFF. DNA of the CDR3: TGCGCCAGCACCGAATCGACTTCCTACAATGAGCAGTTCTTC.